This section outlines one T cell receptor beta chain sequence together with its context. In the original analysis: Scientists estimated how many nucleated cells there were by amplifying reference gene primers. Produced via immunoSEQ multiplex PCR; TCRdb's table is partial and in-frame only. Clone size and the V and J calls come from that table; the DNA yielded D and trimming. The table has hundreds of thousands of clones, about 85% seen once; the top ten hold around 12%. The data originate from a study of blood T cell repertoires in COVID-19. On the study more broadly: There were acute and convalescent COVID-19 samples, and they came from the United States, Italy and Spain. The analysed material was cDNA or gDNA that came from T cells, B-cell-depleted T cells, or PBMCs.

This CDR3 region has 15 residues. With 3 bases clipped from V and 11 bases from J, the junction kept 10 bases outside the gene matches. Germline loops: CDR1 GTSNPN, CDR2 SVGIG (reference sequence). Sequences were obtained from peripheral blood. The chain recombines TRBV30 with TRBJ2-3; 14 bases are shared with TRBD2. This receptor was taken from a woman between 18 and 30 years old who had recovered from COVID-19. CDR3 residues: CAWSRTSGRPIGQYF. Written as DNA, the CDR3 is TGTGCCTGGAGCCGGACTAGCGGGAGGCCTATAGGGCAGTATTTT.